The 15 T cell receptor beta chains below come from one sample, sequenced in a study of blood T cell repertoires in COVID-19 (dated by TCRdb to the early 2020s). The library relied on the immunoSEQ multiplex PCR assay. As stored in TCRdb, this immuneACCESS dataset retains in-frame rearrangements with V and J assigned. A fraction of the clones does not appear; measured against another copy, unresolved V genes explain less than half of the discrepancy, and the remainder lacks a known reason. The sample table lists some 22,000 clones, about nine tenths of them with a count of one. Approximately 18% of the sample rests with the top ten. The sample was peripheral blood. Receptors were obtained from a woman older than 75 with acute or convalescent COVID-19.

The CDR3 reads CASSEPGGSYTF. In DNA, the CDR3 is TGCGCCAGCAGTGAGCCCGGGGGGAGCTACACCTTC. The V and J genes are TRBV10-1 and TRBJ1-2, with TRBD1 as a possible D gene (5 bases). With 2 bases removed from V and 9 bases from J, the gap between germline ends came to 10 bases. CDR1 WNHNN and CDR2 SYGVQD come from the germline V gene (reference sequence). The CDR3 extends over 12 amino acids.

The chain recombines TRBV12-3 or TRBV12-4 with TRBJ2-2; D unresolved. The CDR3 is made up of 13 amino acids. Trimming left V 3 bases short and J 7 bases short, with 9 bases between. The chain's CDR3 is CASSFKLVGELFF. The CDR3, as DNA: TGTGCCAGCAGTTTTAAGCTGGTCGGGGAGCTGTTTTTT.

The chain has TRBV6-5 and TRBJ1-2, with 9 bases that match TRBD1. V trimming: 2 bases; J trimming: 1 base; junction bases outside the gene matches: 5. Germline V gene sequence: CDR1 MNHEY, CDR2 SVGAGI. The CDR3 length is 16 residues. The CDR3 sequence: CASSYTRTGVNYGYTF. CDR3 DNA sequence: TGTGCCAGCAGTTACACACGGACAGGGGTTAACTATGGCTACACCTTC.

The J gene is TRBJ1-4, the V gene TRBV7-2, with TRBD1 identical over 8 bases. This CDR3 contains 14 residues. In germline, CDR1 is SGHTA, CDR2 FQGNSA. V lost 5 bases and J lost 7; bases outside the gene matches: 6. DNA of the CDR3: TGTGCCAGCAGCGCTGACAGGGGCGGTGAAAAACTGTTTTTT. As protein: CASSADRGGEKLFF.

The chain combines TRBV10-2 with TRBJ1-1; D gene ambiguous. In germline, CDR1 is WSHSY, CDR2 SAAADI. Trimming cost V 7 bases and J 5 bases, with 11 bases left between them. CDR3 length: 12 residues. CDR3 DNA sequence: TGCGCCAGCAAACGGGGAGGTACTGAAGCTTTCTTT. The encoded protein is CASKRGGTEAFF.

This chain connects TRBV7-9 to TRBJ2-7; D is uncertain. This CDR3 has 14 amino acids. Deletions cut 1 base from V and 1 base from J, with 8 bases between. The germline V gene has CDR1 SEHNR and CDR2 FQNEAQ (reference sequence). CDR3 region: CASSLDAGSYEQYF. The CDR3 DNA reads as TGTGCCAGCAGCTTAGACGCAGGATCCTACGAGCAGTACTTC.

This chain joins TRBV10-3 and TRBJ1-2, with D uncertain. CDR3 size: 14 residues. The germline V and J ends were trimmed by 3 bases and 4 bases, with 12 bases remaining between them. Germline V gives CDR1 ENHRY, CDR2 SYGVKD. This CDR3 reads CAISDDTAIYGYTF. The CDR3 DNA sequence: TGTGCCATCAGTGACGACACAGCTATCTATGGCTACACCTTC.

The gene calls are TRBV19 and TRBJ1-1; D remains unclear. The CDR3 sequence is 14 residues long. Looked up from germline, CDR1 is LNHDA and CDR2 is SQIVND (reference sequence). The V end was cut by 4 bases, the J end by 3 bases, with 12 bases between. This CDR3 is CASSTSNTYTEAFF. The CDR3, as DNA: TGTGCCAGTAGTACTTCAAACACATACACTGAAGCTTTCTTT. Drawing the rest from reference TRBV19 and TRBJ1-1, the complete variable domain is DGGITQSPKYLFRKEGQNVTLSCEQNLNHDAMYWYRQDPGQGLRLIYYSQIVNDFQKGDIAEGYSVSREKKESFPLTVTSAQKNPTAFYLCASSTSNTYTEAFFGQGTRLTVV.

J is TRBJ1-3 and V is TRBV4-1, with D perhaps TRBD1 (5 bases). Germline V gene sequence: CDR1 MGHRA, CDR2 YSYEKL. This CDR3 is 19 amino acids long. Trimming shortened V by 1 base and J by 0 bases, and 19 bases separated the two germline ends. CDR3 sequence: CASSQVGGTRAPSGNTIYF. The CDR3 DNA is TGCGCCAGCAGCCAAGTCGGGGGGACCAGGGCCCCCTCTGGAAACACCATATATTTT.

The chain employs TRBV13 and TRBJ1-6; possible D gene TRBD1, 6 bases. Trimming removed 5 bases at V and 6 bases at J, with 11 bases between. The CDR3 is 14 amino acids. Germline values: CDR1 PRHDT, CDR2 FYEKMQ (reference sequence). The DNA of the CDR3 is TGTGCCAGCAGCCCCGGACAGATTAATTCACCCCTCCACTTT. Protein: CASSPGQINSPLHF. Filled out from reference TRBV13 and TRBJ1-6, the complete variable domain reads AAGVIQSPRHLIKEKRETATLKCYPIPRHDTVYWYQQGPGQDPQFLISFYEKMQSDKGSIPDRFSAQQFSDYHSELNMSSLELGDSALYFCASSPGQINSPLHFGNGTRLTVT.

The chain is built from TRBV12-3 or TRBV12-4 and TRBJ1-4; no clear D gene. The V end lost 7 bases, the J end lost 5 bases, and 11 bases lay between the germline ends. The CDR3 runs 13 residues. CDR3 region: CASNHNNNEKLFF. CDR3 in DNA: TGTGCCAGCAACCACAACAACAATGAAAAACTGTTTTTT.

This sequence joins TRBV29-1 and TRBJ1-4; no clear D gene. The V and J ends lost 4 bases and 8 bases respectively, with 14 bases between them. CDR3 length: 13 residues. Germline V gene lookup returns CDR1 SQVTM and CDR2 ANQGSEA. The CDR3 DNA sequence: TGCAGCGTTGCGCTCAGAGCGGGGGAAAAACTGTTTTTT. It translates to CSVALRAGEKLFF.

The chain combines TRBV5-5 with TRBJ1-5; a possible D gene is TRBD1 (5 bases). Germline V gives CDR1 SGHKS, CDR2 YYEKEE (reference sequence). The CDR3 has 17 amino acids. V was cut by 4 bases and J by 4 bases, with 21 bases left in between. The CDR3 sequence: CASSAQLGQGGNQPQHF. The CDR3 DNA is TGTGCCAGCAGCGCCCAATTGGGTCAGGGTGGAAATCAGCCCCAGCATTTT.

The chain uses TRBV6-5 and TRBJ2-3; D might be TRBD1 (5 bases). The germline V and J ends were trimmed by 6 bases and 3 bases, with 10 bases remaining between them. This CDR3 is built from 13 residues. Germline values: CDR1 MNHEY, CDR2 SVGAGI. The CDR3 DNA reads as TGTGCCAGCAGACATGACAGTACAGATACGCAGTATTTT. Encoded protein: CASRHDSTDTQYF.

This clone was detected only a few times. J is TRBJ1-4 and V is TRBV7-9, with 8 bases matching TRBD1. The V segment lost 4 bases and the J segment 8 bases; nucleotides outside the gene matches: 9. This CDR3 has 15 residues. CDR1 is SEHNR and CDR2 is FQNEAQ in the germline V gene (reference sequence). The DNA of the CDR3 is TGTGCCAGCAGCTCCGATCAGGGGGCAAAAGAAAAACTGTTTTTT. This sequence encodes CASSSDQGAKEKLFF.